A single sample gave rise to the 2 T cell receptor beta chains below, sequenced in a study of response to subunit inactivated influenza vaccine. TCRdb processed the RT-PCR reads anew with MiXCR; each CDR3 protein has one entry. The sample shows about 620,000 distinct CDR3 sequences, 12% of them seen only once. The sample was PBMCs from blood, taken on the day of vaccination. These receptors came from a man in his fifties or sixties who received an inactivated influenza vaccine.

A few counts support this clonotype. The CDR3 sequence: CASSSPIPDRSSYEQYF. The CDR3 nucleotides are TGTGCCAGCAGTTCACCCATTCCGGACAGAAGCTCCTACGAGCAGTACTTC. This chain connects TRBV28 to TRBJ2-7, with D possibly TRBD1 on 6 matching bases. CDR1 and CDR2 from the germline V gene are MDHEN and SYDVKM. CDR3 length: 17 amino acids. V was pared by 4 bases and J by 0 bases, with 19 bases between.

V and J are TRBV18 and TRBJ2-3; tentative D call: TRBD1 (6 bases). V was clipped by 4 bases and J by 5 bases, with 10 bases between them. The CDR3 covers 13 residues. From germline, CDR1 is KGHSH and CDR2 LQKENI. The CDR3 is CASSQQGVDTQYF. CDR3 nucleotide sequence: TGTGCCAGCTCACAACAGGGTGTAGATACGCAGTATTTT.